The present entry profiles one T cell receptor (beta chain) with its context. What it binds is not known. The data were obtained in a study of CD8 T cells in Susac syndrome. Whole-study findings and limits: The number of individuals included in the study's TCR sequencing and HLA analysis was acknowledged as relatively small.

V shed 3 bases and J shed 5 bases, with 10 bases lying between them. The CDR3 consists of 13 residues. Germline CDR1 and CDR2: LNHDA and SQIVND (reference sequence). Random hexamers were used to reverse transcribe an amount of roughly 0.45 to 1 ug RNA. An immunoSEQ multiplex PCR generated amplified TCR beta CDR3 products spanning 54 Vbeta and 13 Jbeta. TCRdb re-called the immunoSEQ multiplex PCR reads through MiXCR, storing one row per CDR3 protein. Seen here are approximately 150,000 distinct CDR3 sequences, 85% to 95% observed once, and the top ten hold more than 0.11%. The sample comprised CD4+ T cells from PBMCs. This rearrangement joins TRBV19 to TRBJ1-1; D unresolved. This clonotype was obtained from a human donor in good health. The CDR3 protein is CASSIRGGTEAFF. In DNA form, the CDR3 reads TGTGCCAGTAGTATTCGAGGAGGAACTGAAGCTTTCTTT.